The next 13 T cell receptor beta chains were all read from a single sample in a study of blood T cell repertoires in COVID-19. Sequencing used immunoSEQ multiplex PCR; TCRdb keeps in-frame clones, though not all of them. Among hundreds of thousands of clones, 80% to 90% were seen once, and the ten largest hold more than 0.95%. The sequenced sample was PBMCs or T cells enriched from blood (not recorded which). These receptors were collected from a man aged 30 to 45 who had recovered from COVID-19.

The V call is TRBV3-1 (or the pseudogene TRBV3-2), the J call TRBJ2-3; 8 bases are shared with TRBD2. CDR1 and CDR2 (germline): LGHDT, YNNKEL (reference sequence). The ends lost 4 bases at V and 5 bases at J; junction bases unmatched: 11. This CDR3 comprises 16 residues. The CDR3 nucleotides are TGTGCCAGCAGCCGGGGGATGAGCGGGAGTATAGATACGCAGTATTTT. This codes for CASSRGMSGSIDTQYF.

The V gene is TRBV28, the J gene TRBJ2-2, with D unresolved. Trimming shortened V by 7 bases and J by 3 bases, and 9 bases separated the two germline ends. Germline values: CDR1 MDHEN, CDR2 SYDVKM. The CDR3 extends over 13 amino acids. CDR3 DNA sequence: TGTGCCAGCAAATACGGGTACACCGGGGAGCTGTTTTTT. Its protein product is CASKYGYTGELFF.

The chain has TRBV15 and TRBJ2-7; 7 bases are a match to TRBD2. The V gene end was trimmed by 5 bases and the J gene end by 3 bases; junction bases not matched to a gene: 7. This CDR3 spans 14 amino acids. Per the germline V gene, CDR1 is LNHNV and CDR2 is YYDKDF (reference sequence). CDR3 DNA sequence: TGTGCCACCAGCGGCGGGAGAGGAGGCTACGAGCAGTACTTC. It translates to CATSGGRGGYEQYF.

This clone has a count of ten or more. The CDR3 reads CASSDLAENSYNEQFF. The CDR3 coding sequence is TGTGCCAGCAGTGACTTAGCAGAAAACTCCTACAATGAGCAGTTCTTC. The gene calls are TRBV6-4 and TRBJ2-1; D gene ambiguous. There are 16 residues in the CDR3. V lost 1 base, J lost 0 bases, and 10 bases lay in between. CDR1 and CDR2 from the germline V gene are MRHNA and SNTAGT.

The V and J genes are TRBV28 and TRBJ1-1, with D unresolved. This CDR3 has 12 amino acids. V lost 6 bases, J lost 8 bases, and 13 bases lay in between. Germline V gives CDR1 MDHEN, CDR2 SYDVKM. Here the CDR3 reads CASSGLGREAFF. The DNA for the CDR3 is TGTGCCAGCAGCGGGTTAGGGAGGGAAGCTTTCTTT.

The chain recombines TRBV5-1 with TRBJ2-5; 10 bases align to TRBD2. Germline CDR1 and CDR2: SGHRS and YFSETQ. The CDR3 runs to 15 residues. J gave up 2 bases and V 4 bases, and 5 bases lay outside the gene matches. This CDR3 reads CASSEVAGGQETQYF. CDR3 bases: TGCGCCAGCAGCGAAGTAGCGGGAGGACAAGAGACCCAGTACTTC.

The genes are TRBV11-1 and TRBJ1-1, with TRBD1 identical over 7 bases. Germline V CDR1 and CDR2: SGHAT, FQDESV (reference sequence). The CDR3 is 15 residues long. The trim removed 3 bases at V and 4 bases at J, leaving 8 bases unmatched. The CDR3 nucleotides read TGTGCCAGCAGCTTCGGCCGAGGGGGCGTCACTGAAGCTTTCTTT. As protein: CASSFGRGGVTEAFF.

The V and J genes are TRBV27 and TRBJ1-1; 8 nucleotides agree with TRBD1. Trimming cost V 6 bases and J 6 bases; bases outside gene matches: 9. The CDR3 sequence is 14 residues long. Per the germline V gene, CDR1 is MNHEY and CDR2 is SMNVEV (reference sequence). As DNA, the CDR3 is TGTGCCAGCAGCATAACGACAGGGGAGCCTGAAGCTTTCTTT. Protein sequence: CASSITTGEPEAFF.

This chain links TRBV5-1 with TRBJ1-4; 11 positions match TRBD1. Per the germline V gene, CDR1 is SGHRS and CDR2 is YFSETQ. This CDR3 contains 15 residues. V shed 7 bases and J 7 bases; nucleotides not matched to a gene: 9. The CDR3: CASSGQGDRSEKLFF. The CDR3 nucleotides are TGCGCCAGCTCGGGACAGGGGGATCGGAGTGAAAAACTGTTTTTT.

The chain employs TRBV18 and TRBJ2-7; D possibly corresponds to TRBD1 (5 bases). This CDR3 region has 13 residues. The germline V gene encodes CDR1 KGHSH and CDR2 LQKENI. V lost 5 bases and J 3 bases, leaving 11 bases between the germline ends. The CDR3 DNA reads TGTGCCAGCTCAGGTGGGGCGAACTACGAGCAGTACTTC. Amino acids: CASSGGANYEQYF.

The V call is TRBV20-1, the J call TRBJ1-1, with 9 bases matching TRBD1. There are 15 residues in the CDR3. CDR1 and CDR2 from the germline V gene are DFQATT and SNEGSKA (reference sequence). V dropped 3 bases and J dropped 4; count of bases not matched to a gene: 9. The CDR3, as DNA: TGCAGTGCTAGTCCCTGGACAGGGGTGGCCACTGAAGCTTTCTTT. It is translated as CSASPWTGVATEAFF.

Written as DNA, the CDR3 is TGTGCCAGCAGTCCCGGACAGGTGGGGACAGATACGCAGTATTTT. Protein product: CASSPGQVGTDTQYF. The chain employs TRBV27 and TRBJ2-3; the match to TRBD1 covers 7 bases. Losses at the gene ends were 5 bases for V and 3 bases for J; bases not matched to a gene: 8. The CDR3 sequence is 15 residues long. Germline loops: CDR1 MNHEY, CDR2 SMNVEV (reference sequence).

This chain uses TRBV19 with TRBJ2-3; the D is unclear. Per the germline V gene, CDR1 is LNHDA and CDR2 is SQIVND (reference sequence). V lost 5 bases and J lost 2, with 8 bases in between. The CDR3 contains 13 residues. The CDR3 spells CASSPADTDTQYF. In DNA, the CDR3 is TGTGCCAGTAGTCCGGCGGACACAGATACGCAGTATTTT.